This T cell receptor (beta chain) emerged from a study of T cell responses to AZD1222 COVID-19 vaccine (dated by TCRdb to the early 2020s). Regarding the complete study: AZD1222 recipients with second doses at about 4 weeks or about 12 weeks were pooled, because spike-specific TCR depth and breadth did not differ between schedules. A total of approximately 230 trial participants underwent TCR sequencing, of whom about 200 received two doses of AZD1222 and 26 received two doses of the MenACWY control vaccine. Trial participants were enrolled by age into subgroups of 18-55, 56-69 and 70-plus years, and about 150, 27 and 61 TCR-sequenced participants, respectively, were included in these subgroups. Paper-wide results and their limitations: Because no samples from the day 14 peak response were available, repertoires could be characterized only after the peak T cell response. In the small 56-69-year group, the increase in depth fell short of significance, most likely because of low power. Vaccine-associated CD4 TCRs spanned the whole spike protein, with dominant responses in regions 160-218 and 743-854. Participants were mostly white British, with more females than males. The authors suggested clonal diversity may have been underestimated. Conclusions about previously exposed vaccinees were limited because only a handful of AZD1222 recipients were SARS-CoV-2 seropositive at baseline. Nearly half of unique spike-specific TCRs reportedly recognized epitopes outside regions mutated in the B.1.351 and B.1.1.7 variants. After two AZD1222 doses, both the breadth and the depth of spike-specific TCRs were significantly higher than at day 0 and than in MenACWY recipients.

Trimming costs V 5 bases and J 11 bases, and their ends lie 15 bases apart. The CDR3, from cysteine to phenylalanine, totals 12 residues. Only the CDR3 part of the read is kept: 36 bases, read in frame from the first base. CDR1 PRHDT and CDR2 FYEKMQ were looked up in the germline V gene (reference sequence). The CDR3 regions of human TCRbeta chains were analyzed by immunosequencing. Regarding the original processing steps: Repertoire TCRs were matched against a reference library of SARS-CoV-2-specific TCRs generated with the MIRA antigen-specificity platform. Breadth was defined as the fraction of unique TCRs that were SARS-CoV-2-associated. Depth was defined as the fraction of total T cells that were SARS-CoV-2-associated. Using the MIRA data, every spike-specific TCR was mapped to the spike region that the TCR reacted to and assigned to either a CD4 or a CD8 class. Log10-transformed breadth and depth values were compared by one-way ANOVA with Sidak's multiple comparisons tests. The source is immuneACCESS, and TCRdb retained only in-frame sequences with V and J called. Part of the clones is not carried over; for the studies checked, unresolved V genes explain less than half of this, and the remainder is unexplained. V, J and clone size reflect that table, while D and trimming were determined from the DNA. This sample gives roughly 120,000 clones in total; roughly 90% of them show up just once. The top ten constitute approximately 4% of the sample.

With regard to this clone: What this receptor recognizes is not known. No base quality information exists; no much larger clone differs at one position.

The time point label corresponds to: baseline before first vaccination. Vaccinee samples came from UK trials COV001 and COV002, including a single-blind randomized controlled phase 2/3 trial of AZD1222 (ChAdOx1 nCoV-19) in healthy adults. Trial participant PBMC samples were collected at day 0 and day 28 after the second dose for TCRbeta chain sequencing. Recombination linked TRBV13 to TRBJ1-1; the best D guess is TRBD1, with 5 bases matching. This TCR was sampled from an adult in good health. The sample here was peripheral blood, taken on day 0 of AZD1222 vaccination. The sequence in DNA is TGTGCCAGCAGCAAGGGACGGGTTGATGCTTTCTTT. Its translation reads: CASSKGRVDAFF.